The present entry profiles one TCR beta chain with its context. Authors' processing steps: Researchers report that nucleated cell counts were estimated from reference gene primer amplification. Profiled with immunoSEQ multiplex PCR; TCRdb holds only in-frame clones, not every one. D and trimming come from the DNA, and the V and J calls and clone size come from that table. This sample has a few hundred thousand clones; less than 90% occur once, and the top ten carry approximately 4.7%. The data stem from a study of blood T cell repertoires in COVID-19. Study details: Researchers got acute and convalescent COVID-19 samples from the United States, Italy and Spain.

The V gene's germline CDR1 is SGHRS and CDR2 YFSETQ. Between the trimmed V and J ends, which lost 5 bases and 4 bases, there was a span of 18 bases. CDR3 length: 15 residues. This clonotype was obtained from a woman aged 45-60 years who had recovered from COVID-19. Specimen: PBMCs or T cells enriched from blood (not recorded which). The chain employs TRBV5-1 and TRBJ1-2, with D unresolved. CDR3 nucleotide sequence: TGCGCCAGCAGGAGGGAACAGATACAACTCTATGGCTACACCTTC. This translates into CASRREQIQLYGYTF. Combining the CDR3 with reference TRBV5-1 and TRBJ1-2 gives the whole variable domain KAGVTQTPRYLIKTRGQQVTLSCSPISGHRSVSWYQQTPGQGLQFLFEYFSETQRNKGNFPGRFSGRQFSNSRSEMNVSTLELGDSALYLCASRREQIQLYGYTFGSGTRLTVV.